This T cell receptor beta chain was identified in a study of blood T cell repertoires in COVID-19 (TCRdb year 2020). About the study as a whole: Samples covering the acute and convalescent phases of COVID-19 were provided by collaborators in the United States, Italy and Spain. The prospective study material was composed of cDNA or gDNA derived from T cells, B-cell-depleted T cells, or PBMCs. Samples were obtained from the ongoing ImmuneRACE study (first 160 participants) and from roughly 1,300 subjects provided by 6 global collaborators. The repertoires were released in a freely available public database meant as a resource for research on the immune response to SARS-CoV-2. A de-identified subject ID, COVID-19 status, age in years and sex were almost always included in the sample metadata. HLA class I and class II types, where available, came from metadata supplied by the sample provider rather than from assay-based typing. Deeply sampled blood TCRbeta repertoires from subjects exposed to, actively infected with, or recovered from COVID-19 were included in the dataset. General conclusions and limits of the study: The quantity of clinical and demographic metadata differed by source and by participant and was supplied without curation.

One collaborating source in Seattle enrolled patients while the patients were actively infected and followed the patients over time throughout the course of disease. Whole blood was collected in K2EDTA tubes by collaborating institutions according to the institutions' own protocols. For TCRbeta analysis, collaborators shipped samples in one of three forms: frozen whole blood, isolated PBMCs, or DNA extracted from either of those sample types. TCRbeta CDR3 regions were amplified from genomic DNA by means of the immunoSEQ Assay, a bias-controlled multiplex PCR. The authors' pipeline ran thus. The number of nucleated cells in each sample was estimated from the amplification of reference gene primers within the assay. To quantify the absolute abundance of each unique TCRbeta CDR3 rearrangement, sequence reads were collapsed and filtered. For each sample, productive Simpson clonality was calculated as the square root of Simpson's diversity index over productive rearrangements. This immuneACCESS table, as held by TCRdb, lists in-frame sequences with V and J called but not all clones. Of the missing ones, under half trace to an unresolved V gene in checked studies; the others have no known cause. The V and J calls and clone size were taken over from that table, and D and trimming were inferred from the DNA. This sample is represented by about 190,000 clones; over 80% of them were singletons. In total, the top ten clones hold about 8% of the sample.

The CDR3 holds 15 amino acids from the cysteine to the valine. Only the CDR3 region is kept as DNA, spanning 45 bases read in frame from base 1. The germline V gene gives CDR1 as MNHNS and CDR2 as SASEGT. V and J are truncated by 2 bases and 6 bases respectively, leaving an intervening sequence of 17 bases. About this clone itself: Its antigen remains unidentified. Per-nucleotide qualities are absent, and no much larger clonotype sits a single base away.

The sequence links TRBV6-1 to TRBJ2-7; TRBD2 is perhaps the D gene, given 7 matching bases. The sequenced sample consisted of peripheral blood. This TCR derives from a woman aged 60-75 years with COVID-19, enrolled during active disease. The CDR3 is CASSERRGGVAEQYV. The nucleotides read TGTGCCAGCAGTGAACGAAGGGGGGGGGTAGCCGAGCAGTACGTC.